This entry is about one T cell receptor beta chain. Assay used: immunoSEQ multiplex PCR; TCRdb lists only in-frame clones, some missing. The sample gives more than 65,000 clones, about 85% of which show up once; approximately 4.8% is in the top ten. This entry is derived from a study of blood T cell repertoires in COVID-19. The sequenced sample consisted of peripheral blood. This clonotype originated in a man at least 80 years old with acute or convalescent COVID-19.

In DNA form, the CDR3 reads TGTGCCAGCTCACCACCGGCAGGGATCTCCTACGAGCAGTACTTC. Protein: CASSPPAGISYEQYF. The chain carries TRBV18 and TRBJ2-7, with a possible D match to TRBD1 (5 bases). Trimming shortened V by 0 bases and J by 0 bases, and 9 bases separated the two germline ends. Germline lookup yields CDR1 KGHSH and CDR2 LQKENI. CDR3 length equals 15 residues.